The 31 T cell receptor beta chains listed next were all sequenced from one sample in a study of T cell repertoires in cytomegalovirus infection. Via MiXCR, TCRdb re-called the reads, giving one row per CDR3 protein. The sample consists of around 750,000 distinct CDR3 sequences, roughly 33% of them appearing once. These receptors are not linked to any known antigen. Source: cultured CD8+ T cells from PBMCs, taken from culture after CMV antigen stimulation. The receptors come from a human donor in good health (CMV status not recorded). Some clones in this sample may be carry-over from other donors' samples.

This clonotype has just a few counts. This sequence joins TRBV19 and TRBJ2-1; D possibly corresponds to TRBD1 (7 bases). The V end was cut by 5 bases, the J end by 8 bases, with 22 bases between. CDR3 length equals 16 residues. Germline V gene sequence: CDR1 LNHDA, CDR2 SQIVND (reference sequence). The CDR3 here is CASSWTGRGTYDEQFF. The CDR3 coding sequence is TGTGCCAGTAGTTGGACAGGTCGGGGGACTTACGATGAGCAGTTCTTC.

This clonotype has just a few counts. This chain uses TRBV6-1 with TRBJ2-1; no reliable D call. Trimming shortened V by 7 bases and J by 0 bases, and 10 bases separated the two germline ends. The CDR3 has 14 residues. Germline V gives CDR1 MNHNS, CDR2 SASEGT. CDR3 nucleotide sequence: TGTGCCAGCATTGGACGGAACTCCTACAATGAGCAGTTCTTC. As protein: CASIGRNSYNEQFF.

This clonotype appeared many times. The V and J genes are TRBV6-1 and TRBJ1-1; 9 nucleotides align to TRBD1. This CDR3 has 15 amino acids. Unmatched junction bases numbered 9, after V lost 6 bases and J lost 4 bases. CDR1 and CDR2 from the germline V gene are MNHNS and SASEGT. CDR3 DNA: TGTGCCAGCAGAGTTTCGGTGACAGGGGGCACTGAAGCTTTCTTT. The encoded protein is CASRVSVTGGTEAFF.

This chain joins TRBV20-1 and TRBJ2-7, with a weak D call TRBD2 (6 bases). Trimming took 6 bases from V and 5 from J, leaving 17 bases between them. The CDR3 covers 13 residues. CDR1 is DFQATT, CDR2 SNEGSKA, per germline (reference sequence). CDR3 protein: CSATGTRRDEQYF. The CDR3 nucleotides are TGCAGTGCGACCGGGACTCGGCGCGACGAGCAGTACTTC.

This clonotype was observed many times. V gene TRBV7-9 combines with J gene TRBJ1-1; no firm D call. CDR1 and CDR2 from the germline V gene are SEHNR and FQNEAQ (reference sequence). The CDR3 runs 13 residues. V was shortened by 1 base and J by 3 bases, with 6 bases between the two germline ends. This CDR3 is CASSLGEDTEAFF. The CDR3 DNA sequence: TGTGCCAGCAGCTTAGGGGAAGACACTGAAGCTTTCTTT.

The table lists this clonotype with many counts. This chain links TRBV7-2 with TRBJ2-1; unclear D gene. Trimming left V 1 base short and J 0 bases short, with 7 bases between. CDR1 is SGHTA and CDR2 is FQGNSA in the germline V gene. This CDR3 region has 15 residues. The DNA of the CDR3 is TGTGCCAGCAGCTTAGAGGCGGCCTCCTACAATGAGCAGTTCTTC. Its protein product is CASSLEAASYNEQFF. Together with reference TRBV7-2 and TRBJ2-1, the CDR3 gives the full variable domain: GAGVSQSPSNKVTEKGKDVELRCDPISGHTALYWYRQSLGQGLEFLIYFQGNSAPDKSGLPSDRFSAERTGGSVSTLTIQRTQQEDSAVYLCASSLEAASYNEQFFGPGTRLTVL.

The chain couples TRBV6-6 to TRBJ1-5; no clear D. V was trimmed by 0 bases and J by 3 bases, leaving 6 bases between them. In germline, CDR1 is MNHNY, CDR2 SVGAGI (reference sequence). This CDR3 spans 14 amino acids. For the CDR3, the DNA is TGTGCCAGCAGTTACTCGAACATCAATCAGCCCCAGCATTTT. It codes for CASSYSNINQPQHF.

Only a few counts were recorded for this clonotype. The chain links TRBV4-1 to TRBJ2-1; 7 positions agree with TRBD2. The CDR3 extends over 13 amino acids. Germline assignment: CDR1 MGHRA and CDR2 YSYEKL. V lost 8 bases, J lost 6 bases, and 7 bases stayed unmatched. The CDR3 here is CASGRGVGNEQFF. The CDR3 coding sequence is TGCGCCAGCGGGAGGGGAGTAGGCAATGAGCAGTTCTTC.

V gene TRBV5-4 combines with J gene TRBJ2-7, with TRBD1 identical over 10 bases. J lost 6 bases, V lost 2 bases, and 2 bases had no gene match. The CDR3 is 13 residues long. The germline CDR1 and CDR2 sequences are SGHNT and YYREEE (reference sequence). CDR3 nucleotides: TGTGCCAGCAGCTTACGGACAGGGGGCGAGCAGTACTTC. The encoded protein is CASSLRTGGEQYF. The full variable domain, rest sourced from reference TRBV5-4 and TRBJ2-7, is ETGVTQSPTHLIKTRGQQVTLRCSSQSGHNTVSWYQQALGQGPQFIFQYYREEENGRGNFPPRFSGLQFPNYSSELNVNALELDDSALYLCASSLRTGGEQYFGPGTRLTVT.

This sequence joins TRBV6-6 and TRBJ2-7; D may match TRBD1 or TRBD2 (7 bases each). The CDR3 runs 19 residues. The V and J ends lost 8 bases and 0 bases respectively, with 29 bases between them. CDR1 MNHNY and CDR2 SVGAGI come from the germline V gene (reference sequence). The CDR3 region is CASRLKTGIPGGNSYEQYF. The CDR3 DNA follows: TGTGCCAGCCGTCTTAAGACAGGGATCCCCGGGGGGAACTCCTACGAGCAGTACTTC.

This sequence joins TRBV6-2 or TRBV6-3 and TRBJ2-2, with 9 bases matching TRBD1. This CDR3 is built from 15 residues. Trimming at V came to 7 bases and at J to 12 bases, leaving 15 bases not matched to a gene. Per germline, CDR1 MNHEY and CDR2 SVGEGT. CDR3 in DNA: TGTGCCAGCACCCTAGAGGGACAGGGAGAAAAGAAGCTGTTTTTT. This codes for CASTLEGQGEKKLFF.

The chain has TRBV20-1 and TRBJ1-3, with D possibly TRBD1 on 5 matching bases. The germline V gene encodes CDR1 DFQATT and CDR2 SNEGSKA (reference sequence). This CDR3 has 16 amino acids. The V end was cut by 0 bases, the J end by 0 bases, with 12 bases between. CDR3 loop: CSARERTHLSGNTIYF. DNA for the CDR3: TGCAGTGCTAGAGAGAGGACACATCTCTCTGGAAACACCATATATTTT.

V and J are TRBV5-5 and TRBJ2-1, with 11 nucleotides matching TRBD2. Losses at the gene ends were 9 bases for V and 1 base for J; bases not matched to a gene: 12. CDR1 SGHKS and CDR2 YYEKEE come from the germline V gene (reference sequence). The CDR3 spans 17 residues. The CDR3: CATKNTSGGWSYNEQFF. CDR3 coding DNA: TGTGCCACCAAAAATACTAGCGGGGGTTGGTCCTACAATGAGCAGTTCTTC.

In its sample, this clonotype was seen a few times. The genes are TRBV7-9 and TRBJ2-6; D remains ambiguous. Trimming stripped 4 bases from V and 8 bases from J, with 3 bases between. The CDR3 loop spans 11 amino acids. Germline CDR1 SEHNR, CDR2 FQNEAQ (reference sequence). The DNA of the CDR3 is TGTGCCAGCAGCTCACCCAACGTCCTGACTTTC. Its protein is CASSSPNVLTF.

This clonotype was counted only a few times. The V and J genes are TRBV28 and TRBJ2-7; TRBD1 aligns across 9 bases. Germline lookup yields CDR1 MDHEN and CDR2 SYDVKM. The CDR3 covers 13 residues. The V segment lost 8 bases and the J segment 3 bases; nucleotides outside the gene matches: 5. The CDR3 spells CASGHRGLYEQYV. The CDR3 DNA is TGTGCCAGCGGCCACAGGGGGCTCTACGAGCAGTACGTC.

The rearrangement joins TRBV29-1 to TRBJ1-1; 9 bases align to TRBD1. Germline V gene sequence: CDR1 SQVTM, CDR2 ANQGSEA. Unmatched junction bases numbered 11, after V lost 7 bases and J lost 5 bases. This CDR3 comprises 14 residues. The CDR3 spells CSGETGTGITEAFF. The CDR3 DNA follows: TGCAGCGGAGAAACCGGGACAGGGATTACTGAAGCTTTCTTT.

In its sample, this clonotype was seen many times. V is TRBV7-6 and J is TRBJ2-2, with a tentative D call TRBD1 (5 bases). The germline V and J ends were trimmed by 5 bases and 0 bases, with 16 bases remaining between them. Germline-derived CDR1 and CDR2 are SGHVS and FNYEAQ. The CDR3 runs to 17 residues. This CDR3 is CASSDPPRQTNTGELFF. The CDR3 DNA follows: TGTGCCAGCAGCGACCCCCCGAGACAGACGAACACCGGGGAGCTGTTTTTT.

V gene TRBV7-9 combines with J gene TRBJ2-1, with D possibly being TRBD2 (5 bases). The ends were cut back, 7 bases at V and 3 bases at J, with 16 bases in the middle. Germline CDR1 reads SEHNR; CDR2 reads FQNEAQ (reference sequence). The CDR3 loop spans 15 amino acids. The CDR3 spells CASTPPGGYYNEQFF. The CDR3 nucleotides are TGTGCCAGCACCCCCCCTGGCGGGTACTACAATGAGCAGTTCTTC.

At least ten counts were recorded for this clonotype. V and J are TRBV7-8 and TRBJ2-2; D is unclear. This CDR3 spans 16 amino acids. Germline loops: CDR1 SGHVS, CDR2 FQNEAQ. With 2 bases removed from V and 0 bases from J, the gap between germline ends came to 10 bases. DNA for the CDR3: TGTGCCAGCAGCTTAAAGGCCGTAACGAACACCGGGGAGCTGTTTTTT. Translated, it gives CASSLKAVTNTGELFF.

V gene TRBV24-1 combines with J gene TRBJ2-1; D gene ambiguous. The CDR3 is 15 amino acids. Deletions cut 4 bases from V and 0 bases from J, with 9 bases between. Germline CDR1 KGHDR, CDR2 SFDVKD. CDR3 amino acids: CATSDPTLSYNEQFF. The CDR3 DNA reads as TGTGCCACCAGTGACCCGACCCTCTCCTACAATGAGCAGTTCTTC.

V gene TRBV4-2 combines with J gene TRBJ2-3; no clear D. V shed 0 bases and J shed 2 bases, with 12 bases lying between them. The length of the CDR3 is 16 residues. Per germline, CDR1 LGHNA and CDR2 YNFKEQ. The CDR3: CASSQDLKPFTDTQYF. The CDR3 bases are TGTGCCAGCAGCCAAGATCTGAAGCCATTCACAGATACGCAGTATTTT.

The rearrangement links TRBV12-3 or TRBV12-4 to TRBJ2-1; D possibly corresponds to TRBD1 (5 bases). This CDR3 spans 12 amino acids. V shed 7 bases and J shed 4 bases, with 8 bases lying between them. CDR3 amino acids: CASTRQYNEQFF. As DNA, the CDR3 is TGTGCCAGCACCCGACAGTACAATGAGCAGTTCTTC.

In its sample, this clonotype was seen a few times. At one boundary the junction diverges from the germline segment, which might be a read error. This rearrangement joins TRBV12-3 or TRBV12-4 to TRBJ1-2; D possibly corresponds to TRBD1 (5 bases). CDR3 length: 13 amino acids. For the CDR3, the DNA is TGTGCCAGCATTTTAGGGGCAGGATATGGCTACACCTTC. It codes for CASILGAGYGYTF.

There are a few counts of this clonotype. J is TRBJ1-5 and V is TRBV25-1, with 9 bases matching TRBD1. From germline, CDR1 is MGHDK and CDR2 SYGVNS. The ends lost 4 bases at V and 3 bases at J; junction bases unmatched: 10. CDR3 length: 17 amino acids. This chain's CDR3 is CASSGAGGTGNNQPQHF. The CDR3 bases are TGTGCCAGCAGTGGGGCTGGGGGGACAGGGAACAATCAGCCCCAGCATTTT.

This rearrangement joins TRBV4-1 to TRBJ1-5, with 8 nucleotides matching TRBD1. V trimming: 4 bases; J trimming: 5 bases; junction bases outside the gene matches: 7. Per the germline V gene, CDR1 is MGHRA and CDR2 is YSYEKL. The CDR3 consists of 15 residues. CDR3 DNA: TGCGCCAGCAGCCTTGGGACAGGTTCCGATCAGCCCCAGCATTTT. As protein: CASSLGTGSDQPQHF.

CDR3 in DNA: TGTGCCAGCAGCCAATGGGGACAGTATATGAACACTGAAGCTTTCTTT. Amino acid sequence: CASSQWGQYMNTEAFF. The rearrangement uses TRBV14 and TRBJ1-1; TRBD1 agrees at 7 bases. CDR1 is SGHDN and CDR2 is FVKESK in the germline V gene. The CDR3 totals 16 residues. The V and J ends lost 2 bases and 0 bases, in that order; junction bases with no gene match: 6.

The chain links TRBV7-4 to TRBJ1-4; 8 nucleotides line up with TRBD1. V was clipped by 4 bases and J by 3 bases; unmatched bases: 7. The germline gives CDR1 SGHVT, CDR2 SQSDAQ. The CDR3 is 16 amino acids. CDR3 sequence (DNA): TGTGCCAGCAGCTCCTCAATGACAGGGGCTAATGAAAAACTGTTTTTT. It specifies CASSSSMTGANEKLFF.

The J gene is TRBJ2-3, the V gene TRBV10-3, with D unclear. The CDR3 is 13 residues long. Trimming removed 7 bases at V and 3 bases at J, with 11 bases between. Per the germline V gene, CDR1 is ENHRY and CDR2 is SYGVKD. Here the CDR3 reads CAITASSTDTQYF. CDR3 coding DNA: TGTGCCATCACGGCTAGTAGTACAGATACGCAGTATTTT.

This clonotype was counted between two and nine times. The chain uses TRBV7-3 and TRBJ2-1, with 9 bases identical to TRBD2. The V and J ends lost 1 base and 6 bases, in that order; junction bases with no gene match: 7. Germline CDR1 reads SGHTA; CDR2 reads FQGTGA. The CDR3 has 16 residues. The CDR3 DNA follows: TGTGCCAGCAGCTTAAAACGCGGGGGGGTCCTCAATGAGCAGTTCTTC. Protein product: CASSLKRGGVLNEQFF.

The chain couples TRBV20-1 to TRBJ1-1; D is perhaps TRBD1 (5 bases). The V gene's germline CDR1 is DFQATT and CDR2 SNEGSKA (reference sequence). The CDR3 covers 16 residues. Trimming pared 2 bases from V and 1 base from J, leaving 17 bases between. CDR3 residues: CSARPRDPAENTEAFF. As DNA, the CDR3 is TGCAGTGCTAGACCCAGGGACCCGGCGGAGAACACTGAAGCTTTCTTT.

There are many counts of this clonotype. Its ends do not fully match the called genes, so a read error is possible. The chain is built from TRBV4-1 and TRBJ1-4; no clear D gene. CDR3 length equals 15 residues. From germline, CDR1 is MGHRA and CDR2 YSYEKL. DNA for the CDR3: TGTGCCAGCAGTCAAGGCGTCGCAACTAATGAAAAACTGTTTTTT. Its translation: CASSQGVATNEKLFF.